The 24 T cell receptor beta chains reported below all come from one sample, sequenced in a study of OX40 agonist ivuxolimab in advanced cancers. Some clones are missing from TCRdb's copy, which holds only in-frame ones; the method was immunoSEQ multiplex PCR. The data show about 76,000 clones, approximately 85% seen once. The sample consisted of CD4+ or CD8+ T cells sorted from blood, taken in a trial of the OX40 agonist ivuxolimab. These receptors were obtained from an adult with an advanced solid tumor such as melanoma, head and neck, liver or kidney cancer.

The V gene is TRBV5-1, the J gene TRBJ1-6, with TRBD1 as a possible D gene (6 bases). CDR3 size: 17 residues. Germline CDR1 and CDR2: SGHRS and YFSETQ. V gave up 4 bases and J gave up 0 bases, with 14 bases separating them. The DNA for the CDR3 is TGCGCCAGCAGCACTGACGGGGGCAGCTCCTATAATTCACCCCTCCACTTT. Its translation is CASSTDGGSSYNSPLHF.

The chain joins TRBV19 to TRBJ1-4, with 9 bases matching TRBD1. The CDR3 is 17 amino acids. Germline CDR1 LNHDA, CDR2 SQIVND (reference sequence). V lost 1 base and J lost 5; bases outside the gene matches: 8. The CDR3 DNA is TGTGCCAGTAGTATAGTTTCCTTGACAGGGGGGAATGAAAAACTGTTTTTT. Its protein is CASSIVSLTGGNEKLFF.

The chain joins TRBV5-8 to TRBJ2-5, with 10 bases identical to TRBD1. The CDR3 spans 17 residues. The germline CDR1 and CDR2 sequences are SGHTS and YDEGEE. The junction had 15 bases not matched to a gene; V was cut back by 5 bases and J by 5 bases. The CDR3 DNA is TGTGCCAGCAGTTACTATCCGGGACAGGGGTCAGCGGAGACCCAGTACTTC. This translates into CASSYYPGQGSAETQYF.

V and J are TRBV6-6 and TRBJ1-5, with no clear D. Trimming left V 5 bases short and J 4 bases short, with 6 bases between. CDR1 is MNHNY and CDR2 is SVGAGI in the germline V gene (reference sequence). The CDR3 length is 12 residues. CDR3 sequence reads: CASSHPNQPQHF. The CDR3 DNA reads as TGTGCCAGCAGTCACCCAAATCAGCCCCAGCATTTT.

The CDR3 is CASTPTTGGHEQYF. CDR3 bases: TGCGCCAGCACCCCTACGACAGGAGGTCACGAGCAGTACTTC. The gene calls are TRBV5-1 and TRBJ2-7; TRBD1 is a possible D gene (6 bases). The V and J ends lost 6 bases and 5 bases respectively, with 18 bases between them. The CDR3 sequence is 14 residues long. Germline V lookup: CDR1 SGHRS, CDR2 YFSETQ.

J is TRBJ2-3 and V is TRBV27; 7 nucleotides match TRBD2. J gave up 1 base and V 7 bases, and 11 bases lay outside the gene matches. The CDR3 spans 16 residues. The germline V gene encodes CDR1 MNHEY and CDR2 SMNVEV (reference sequence). In nucleotides, the CDR3 is TGTGCCAGCAAAGTTGGCGGGGGTATGGGCACAGATACGCAGTATTTT. Residues: CASKVGGGMGTDTQYF.

The chain is built from TRBV7-9 and TRBJ2-7; TRBD1 aligns across 8 bases. J lost 6 bases, V lost 5 bases, and 12 bases had no gene match. The CDR3 sequence is 15 residues long. Looked up from germline, CDR1 is SEHNR and CDR2 is FQNEAQ (reference sequence). The CDR3 DNA follows: TGTGCCAGCAGCCCGGGACAGGCTAAAATTGTCGAGCAGTACTTC. As protein: CASSPGQAKIVEQYF.

This clone was seen only once. The chain combines TRBV7-9 with TRBJ2-5; TRBD2 aligns across 10 bases. The CDR3 extends over 15 amino acids. With 0 bases clipped from V and 2 bases from J, the junction kept 0 bases outside the gene matches. The germline gives CDR1 SEHNR, CDR2 FQNEAQ (reference sequence). For the CDR3, the DNA is TGTGCCAGCAGCTTAGCTAGCGGGGGGCAAGAGACCCAGTACTTC. Residues: CASSLASGGQETQYF.

The V gene is TRBV7-2, the J gene TRBJ2-1; no firm D call. The CDR3 is made up of 9 amino acids. Germline CDR1 is SGHTA and CDR2 is FQGNSA. V shed 3 bases and J shed 9 bases, with 0 bases lying between them. CDR3 nucleotides: TGTGCCAGCAGCTTTGAGCAGTTCTTC. The encoded protein is CASSFEQFF. The full variable domain, rest sourced from reference TRBV7-2 and TRBJ2-1, is GAGVSQSPSNKVTEKGKDVELRCDPISGHTALYWYRQSLGQGLEFLIYFQGNSAPDKSGLPSDRFSAERTGGSVSTLTIQRTQQEDSAVYLCASSFEQFFGPGTRLTVL.

The J gene is TRBJ2-1, the V gene TRBV18; the D is unclear. The CDR3 has 16 residues. Germline V gene lookup returns CDR1 KGHSH and CDR2 LQKENI. Trimming took 1 base from V and 0 from J, leaving 10 bases between them. The chain's CDR3 is CASSPRTLNSYNEQFF. In DNA form, the CDR3 reads TGTGCCAGCTCACCACGGACCCTAAACTCCTACAATGAGCAGTTCTTC.

V and J are TRBV30 and TRBJ2-7; possibly TRBD1 for D (7 bases). Germline V gene lookup returns CDR1 GTSNPN and CDR2 SVGIG (reference sequence). The CDR3 runs 13 residues. Trimming removed 1 base from V and 5 bases from J, with 12 bases in between. In nucleotides, the CDR3 is TGTGCCTGGAGTGGCCCAGGGGGGCACGAGCAGTACTTC. This translates into CAWSGPGGHEQYF.

The chain carries TRBV19 and TRBJ1-1; no clear D gene. The CDR3 is 13 amino acids. Germline V gives CDR1 LNHDA, CDR2 SQIVND (reference sequence). Trimming removed 5 bases from V and 0 bases from J, with 7 bases in between. CDR3 sequence reads: CASSPYMNTEAFF. The CDR3 DNA sequence: TGTGCCAGTAGTCCCTACATGAACACTGAAGCTTTCTTT.

The chain links TRBV5-1 to TRBJ2-1; TRBD1 or TRBD2 may be the D gene (5 bases each). The V and J ends lost 0 bases and 8 bases respectively, with 12 bases between them. This CDR3 contains 14 residues. CDR1 is SGHRS, CDR2 YFSETQ, per germline. The CDR3 loop reads CASSLVTGADEQFF. DNA for the CDR3: TGCGCCAGCAGCTTGGTCACCGGGGCCGATGAGCAGTTCTTC.

V usage is TRBV18 and J usage is TRBJ2-7; 10 bases map to TRBD2. The V and J ends lost 3 bases and 3 bases, in that order; junction bases with no gene match: 8. The CDR3 is 16 amino acids. Germline loops: CDR1 KGHSH, CDR2 LQKENI. This chain's CDR3 is CASSPASGGAFYEQYF. CDR3 nucleotide sequence: TGTGCCAGCTCACCGGCCAGCGGGGGGGCCTTCTACGAGCAGTACTTC.

This chain links TRBV5-6 with TRBJ1-5; a possible D gene is TRBD1 (5 bases). This CDR3 contains 15 residues. Trimming cost V 3 bases and J 1 base, with 11 bases left between them. Germline loops: CDR1 SGHDT, CDR2 YYEEEE. The CDR3 DNA follows: TGTGCCAGCAGCTGGGGACGGACGAGCAATCAGCCCCAGCATTTT. Protein: CASSWGRTSNQPQHF.

The rearrangement uses TRBV6-5 and TRBJ2-7; weak D call: TRBD1 (7 bases). Germline CDR1 is MNHEY and CDR2 is SVGAGI. V was trimmed by 4 bases and J by 5 bases, leaving 15 bases between them. The CDR3 extends over 14 amino acids. The CDR3, as DNA: TGTGCCAGCAGTTTCAGGGGGGCGCCGAACGAGCAGTACTTC. Amino acid sequence: CASSFRGAPNEQYF.

The gene calls are TRBV7-9 and TRBJ2-2; D is possibly TRBD2 (6 bases). From germline, CDR1 is SEHNR and CDR2 FQNEAQ (reference sequence). Between the trimmed V and J ends, which lost 5 bases and 6 bases, there was a span of 10 bases. CDR3 size: 13 residues. Here the CDR3 reads CASSPDYAGELFF. The DNA of the CDR3 is TGTGCCAGCAGCCCGGACTACGCCGGGGAGCTGTTTTTT.

About this clone itself: At one boundary the junction diverges from the germline segment, which might be a read error. This sequence joins TRBV5-1 and TRBJ1-6, with a tentative D call TRBD1 (5 bases). This CDR3 is built from 15 residues. CDR1 is SGHRS, CDR2 YFSETQ, per germline. The CDR3 sequence is CASGLRVGDNSPLHF. In DNA, the CDR3 is TGCGCCAGCGGCTTACGGGTAGGGGATAATTCACCCCTCCACTTT.

The chain recombines TRBV6-5 with TRBJ1-1, with unresolved D. V dropped 7 bases and J dropped 0 bases, with 6 bases sitting between them. Germline CDR1 is MNHEY and CDR2 is SVGAGI. CDR3 length equals 12 residues. As DNA, the CDR3 is TGTGCCAGCACAGACTTGAACACTGAAGCTTTCTTT. Its protein product is CASTDLNTEAFF.

This clone was picked up one time. CDR3 in DNA: TGTGCCAGCAGCCTCGGGGATGAATCGCCCCGTGGGCTGTTTTTT. Translated, it gives CASSLGDESPRGLFF. This chain joins TRBV7-2 and TRBJ1-4; D gene ambiguous. CDR1 is SGHTA and CDR2 is FQGNSA in the germline V gene. The CDR3 is 15 residues long. The V end lost 5 bases, the J end lost 14 bases, and 24 bases lay between the germline ends.

The chain carries TRBV7-2 and TRBJ2-7, with D possibly TRBD1 on 5 matching bases. The CDR3 is 15 amino acids. Germline V gene lookup returns CDR1 SGHTA and CDR2 FQGNSA. Trimming removed 1 base at V and 1 base at J, with 11 bases between. CDR3 bases: TGTGCCAGCAGCTTAGTAGGGGTGGGGTCCTACGAGCAGTACTTC. Residues: CASSLVGVGSYEQYF.

The V call is TRBV7-2, the J call TRBJ1-2, with TRBD1 as a possible D gene (6 bases). There are 15 residues in the CDR3. The V end lost 3 bases, the J end lost 4 bases, and 15 bases lay between the germline ends. The V gene's germline CDR1 is SGHTA and CDR2 FQGNSA. The CDR3 DNA sequence: TGTGCCAGCAGCTTGGGGTCCCTACAGGGCTATGGCTACACCTTC. The encoded protein is CASSLGSLQGYGYTF.

V and J are TRBV30 and TRBJ1-2; the D gene is possibly TRBD1 (6 bases). Germline loops: CDR1 GTSNPN, CDR2 SVGIG (reference sequence). The CDR3 is 11 amino acids. Trimming took 1 base from V and 13 from J, leaving 13 bases between them. The CDR3 here is CAWSGTEICTF. DNA for the CDR3: TGTGCCTGGAGTGGGACAGAGATCTGCACCTTC.

The chain combines TRBV30 with TRBJ2-5; 9 nucleotides match TRBD2. Trimming at V came to 0 bases and at J to 5 bases, leaving 7 bases not matched to a gene. Germline V gives CDR1 GTSNPN, CDR2 SVGIG (reference sequence). The CDR3 is made up of 15 amino acids. The CDR3 reads CAWSVVAGGRETQYF. CDR3 bases: TGTGCCTGGAGTGTAGTCGCGGGGGGGCGGGAGACCCAGTACTTC.